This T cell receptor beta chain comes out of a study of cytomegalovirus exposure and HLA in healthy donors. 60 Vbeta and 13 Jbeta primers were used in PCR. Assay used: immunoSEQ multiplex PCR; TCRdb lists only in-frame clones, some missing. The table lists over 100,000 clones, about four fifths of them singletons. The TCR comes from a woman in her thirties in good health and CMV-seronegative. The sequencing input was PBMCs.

The CDR3 DNA is TGTGCCAGCACCTTACTAGCGGGGTATGAGCAGTTCTTC. Translated, it gives CASTLLAGYEQFF. The V and J genes are TRBV5-4 and TRBJ2-1, with 10 bases aligning to TRBD2. CDR3 length: 13 residues. Trimming took 6 bases from V and 8 from J; bases not matched to a gene: 5. Germline V gene lookup returns CDR1 SGHNT and CDR2 YYREEE (reference sequence).